This TCR beta chain stems from a study of T cell responses to AZD1222 COVID-19 vaccine. Assay used: immunoSEQ multiplex PCR; TCRdb lists only in-frame clones, some missing. The repertoire holds 120,000 to 150,000 clones, with approximately 89% as singletons. Trimming took 1 base from V and 7 from J, leaving 17 bases between them. There are 15 residues in the CDR3. Germline CDR1 reads SGHRS; CDR2 reads YFSETQ. The chain combines TRBV5-1 with TRBJ2-5; D uncertain. The sequences come from peripheral blood, collected on day 0 of AZD1222 vaccination. The TCR originated in an adult in good health. The CDR3 here is CASSLNAVSEGTQYF. As DNA, the CDR3 is TGCGCCAGCAGCTTGAACGCAGTCTCAGAAGGGACCCAGTACTTC.